These T cell receptor beta chains were read from a single sample in a study of CD8+ T cells in alopecia areata. Generated by immunoSEQ multiplex PCR, the TCRdb table keeps only in-frame clones and is missing some. This sample carries about 120,000 clones, roughly 66% of them seen once, and the ten largest clones take about 3%. The sequenced material came from CD4+ T cells sorted from blood. These receptors came from a human donor in good health. CDR3s leave out the opening cysteine and the closing phenylalanine or tryptophan. A D gene is named only where the DNA matches it firmly. For some rows the clone size is stated as once, few or many, or as a class when expanded; others skip it.

clone_size: NA
j_call: TRBJ1-1
v_call: TRBV10-3
d_call: TRBD1
cdr3_aa: AISTGQTMNTEAF

clone_size: NA
j_call: TRBJ2-1
v_call: TRBV30
d_call: NA
cdr3_aa: AWSVLGGWEQF

clone_size: once
j_call: TRBJ1-2
v_call: TRBV19
d_call: NA
cdr3_aa: ASSKGHGYT

clone_size: once
j_call: TRBJ2-5
v_call: TRBV7-2
d_call: TRBD2
cdr3_aa: ASSRGASQETQY

clone_size: NA
j_call: TRBJ2-7
v_call: TRBV4-2
d_call: NA
cdr3_aa: ASSQDVPHEQY

clone_size: once
j_call: TRBJ2-7
v_call: TRBV5-1
d_call: NA
cdr3_aa: ASSLAASSGEQY

clone_size: NA
j_call: TRBJ2-1
v_call: TRBV4-1
d_call: TRBD2
cdr3_aa: ASSPRWGGLVEQF

clone_size: NA
j_call: TRBJ2-5
v_call: TRBV4-1
d_call: NA
cdr3_aa: ASSQDGGGQTQY

clone_size: NA
j_call: TRBJ2-3
v_call: TRBV5-1
d_call: NA
cdr3_aa: ASSLDTDTQY

clone_size: NA
j_call: TRBJ1-4
v_call: TRBV30
d_call: NA
cdr3_aa: AWSRTDGEKLF

clone_size: NA
j_call: TRBJ1-2
v_call: TRBV19
d_call: TRBD1
cdr3_aa: ASWDRFYGYT

clone_size: NA
j_call: TRBJ2-7
v_call: TRBV30
d_call: NA
cdr3_aa: AWSVPGVDPYEQY